This T cell receptor (beta chain) was retrieved from a study of blood T cell repertoires in COVID-19. Study background: Material from acute and convalescent COVID-19 was sourced from the United States, Italy and Spain. Sample material is recorded as cDNA or gDNA derived from T cells, B-cell-depleted T cells, or PBMCs.

The CDR3 sequence is 14 residues long. The V gene's germline CDR1 is LGHDT and CDR2 YNNKEL (reference sequence). The V end lost 4 bases, the J end lost 3 bases, and 13 bases lay between the germline ends. In the authors' workflow: The assay estimated nucleated cells by amplifying reference gene primers. TCRdb's table, derived via immunoSEQ multiplex PCR, lists solely in-frame clones and lacks some. Clone size and the V and J calls come from that table; the DNA yielded D and trimming. This repertoire shows about 170,000 clones, roughly 86% found once; its top ten account for roughly 3.5%. The chain combines TRBV3-1 (or the pseudogene TRBV3-2) with TRBJ2-7; possible D gene TRBD2, 5 bases. Sequenced input: peripheral blood. This clonotype was obtained from a man in his 70s with acute or convalescent COVID-19. As DNA, the CDR3 is TGTGCCAGCAGCCGGTACCGGGGAAGCTACGAGCAGTACTTC. This encodes CASSRYRGSYEQYF.